What follows are 19 T cell receptor beta chains derived from one specimen sequenced in a study of response to subunit inactivated influenza vaccine (dated by TCRdb to the late 2010s). Libraries came from RT-PCR. The instrument given in TCRdb is Illumina HiSeq 2500. TCRdb trimmed the raw reads at Q25, called clones with MiXCR and kept productive beta chains. Under each unique CDR3 protein, matching rows form one entry showing the most common genes and DNA. The sample yields almost 600,000 distinct CDR3 sequences; around 13% were counted once. Approximately 12% of the sample belongs to the ten largest clones. Material: PBMCs from blood, obtained roughly 13 days after vaccination. Receptor source: a man aged 45-65 years who received an inactivated influenza vaccine. Donor details come from another sample of the same person, matched by shared clones.

This clonotype qualifies as medium-sized. The final CDR3 position lacks the conserved phenylalanine or tryptophan, pointing to a likely read error. No DNA is shown, since the ends of the CDR3 on it are uncertain; the CDR3 is the one TCRdb lists. V gene TRBV2 combines with J gene TRBJ1-2; the D call in the table, TRBD1, was not verified against the DNA. The CDR3 spans 10 residues, counting both ends. The germline gives CDR1 SNHLY, CDR2 FYNNEI. Here the CDR3 reads CASYRGPVST.

The J gene is TRBJ2-7, the V gene TRBV27, with D perhaps TRBD1 (7 bases). This CDR3 contains 18 residues. V was trimmed by 7 bases and J by 0 bases, leaving 25 bases between them. Looked up from germline, CDR1 is MNHEY and CDR2 is SMNVEV (reference sequence). CDR3 loop: CASTPRDRDTPSSYEQYF. The CDR3 nucleotides read TGTGCCAGCACCCCGCGGGACAGAGATACGCCGAGCTCCTACGAGCAGTACTTC.

This chain joins TRBV9 and TRBJ2-2; D is possibly TRBD2 (6 bases). Trimming left V 3 bases short and J 7 bases short, with 10 bases between. Germline CDR1 SGDLS, CDR2 YYNGEE. This CDR3 is 13 amino acids long. The CDR3 reads CASSAGGLGELFF. The CDR3 nucleotides read TGTGCCAGCAGCGCCGGGGGTCTCGGGGAGCTGTTTTTT.

Only a few counts were recorded for this clonotype. This chain links TRBV29-1 with TRBJ2-2; no clear D gene. The ends were cut back, 7 bases at V and 0 bases at J, with 12 bases in the middle. The CDR3 is 14 residues long. Germline V gene sequence: CDR1 SQVTM, CDR2 ANQGSEA. Here the CDR3 DNA reads TGCAGCGCCCCTGAACCGACGAACACCGGGGAGCTGTTTTTT. This encodes CSAPEPTNTGELFF.

This clonotype was picked up a small number of times. This chain joins TRBV12-3 or TRBV12-4 and TRBJ2-1, with TRBD2 identical over 13 bases. V lost 5 bases and J lost 9; bases outside the gene matches: 7. This CDR3 is built from 15 residues. CDR3 sequence reads: CASSITSGGAFEQFF. For the CDR3, the DNA is TGTGCCAGCAGTATAACTAGCGGGGGGGCATTTGAGCAGTTCTTC.

This clonotype was detected a few times. V is TRBV7-9 and J is TRBJ1-1; TRBD1 matches 12 bases. The CDR3 length is 14 residues. Germline values: CDR1 SEHNR, CDR2 FQNEAQ (reference sequence). The V segment lost 4 bases and the J segment 4 bases; nucleotides outside the gene matches: 1. This chain's CDR3 is CASSSGQGATEAFF. The CDR3 coding sequence is TGTGCCAGCAGCTCGGGACAGGGGGCCACTGAAGCTTTCTTT. Looking up the rest from reference TRBV7-9 and TRBJ1-1 gives the full variable domain: DTGVSQNPRHKITKRGQNVTFRCDPISEHNRLYWYRQTLGQGPEFLTYFQNEAQLEKSRLLSDRFSAERPKGSFSTLEIQRTEQGDSAMYLCASSSGQGATEAFFGQGTRLTVV.

V is TRBV5-5 and J is TRBJ1-1, with 8 nucleotides matching TRBD1. Germline V gives CDR1 SGHKS, CDR2 YYEKEE (reference sequence). This CDR3 spans 17 amino acids. After removal of 0 bases from V and 0 bases from J, the junction contained 7 bases not matched to a gene. CDR3 nucleotide sequence: TGTGCCAGCAGCTTGGGACAGGGGTCCGCCATGAACACTGAAGCTTTCTTT. It translates to CASSLGQGSAMNTEAFF.

In its sample, this clonotype was seen many times. DNA of the CDR3: TGTGCCAGCAGCCAACGACAGGGTGGCTACGAGCAGTACTTC. As protein: CASSQRQGGYEQYF. The genes are TRBV3-1 and TRBJ2-7, with TRBD1 identical over 7 bases. Germline lookup yields CDR1 LGHDT and CDR2 YNNKEL (reference sequence). This CDR3 region has 14 residues. V shed 2 bases and J 3 bases; nucleotides not matched to a gene: 4.

This clonotype was picked up many times. The J gene is TRBJ1-4, the V gene TRBV7-9; 8 bases are a match to TRBD1. CDR1 and CDR2 (germline): SEHNR, FQNEAQ (reference sequence). The CDR3 totals 15 residues. J lost 6 bases, V lost 6 bases, and 9 bases had no gene match. Here the CDR3 reads CASRTKDRVDEKLFF. As DNA, the CDR3 is TGTGCCAGCAGAACTAAGGACAGGGTTGATGAAAAACTGTTTTTT.

This clonotype occurred a few times. The chain links TRBV6-2 or TRBV6-3 to TRBJ1-4; TRBD1 might be the D (5 bases). The V gene lost 8 bases and the J gene lost 8 bases, with 15 bases spanning the gap. CDR3 length equals 13 residues. Germline V CDR1 and CDR2: MNHEY, SVGEGT. The CDR3 bases are TGTGCCAGCCGGGTAGGGGCTGGGGAAAAACTGTTTTTT. Translation gives CASRVGAGEKLFF.

The rearrangement uses TRBV20-1 and TRBJ2-6, with D unresolved. The CDR3 has 14 residues. V was trimmed by 3 bases and J by 2 bases, leaving 8 bases between them. Germline CDR1 DFQATT, CDR2 SNEGSKA (reference sequence). For the CDR3, the DNA is TGCAGTGCTAGTATCGCGCCTGGGGCCAACGTCCTGACTTTC. This encodes CSASIAPGANVLTF.

This clonotype was counted many times. The chain links TRBV3-1 to TRBJ1-3; 7 bases align to TRBD1. Trimming cost V 4 bases and J 11 bases; bases outside gene matches: 14. The CDR3 is 15 residues long. Germline-derived CDR1 and CDR2 are LGHDT and YNNKEL (reference sequence). In DNA, the CDR3 is TGTGCCAGCAGCCCCTACCGGGACAGTCCGAGCGCCATATATTTT. Encoded protein: CASSPYRDSPSAIYF.

The chain is built from TRBV20-1 and TRBJ2-7; TRBD2 aligns across 9 bases. CDR3 length equals 15 residues. Germline CDR1 DFQATT, CDR2 SNEGSKA (reference sequence). V trimming: 6 bases; J trimming: 6 bases; junction bases outside the gene matches: 15. The CDR3 nucleotides are TGCAGTGCCAGGACGTTTAGCGGGAGTTTTGGCGAGCAGTACTTC. Translation gives CSARTFSGSFGEQYF.

This rearrangement joins TRBV12-3 or TRBV12-4 to TRBJ1-3; a possible D gene is TRBD1 (5 bases). The ends were cut back, 6 bases at V and 7 bases at J, with 19 bases in the middle. The CDR3 is 15 residues long. CDR3 nucleotides: TGTGCCAGCAGCCCCCGGGACGTCGGAGGGAACACCATATATTTT. Encoded protein: CASSPRDVGGNTIYF.

This clonotype was detected ten times or more. Sequence at one end of the junction differs from germline and may be a read error. The chain employs TRBV5-1 and TRBJ2-5; D is undetermined. The CDR3 runs 14 residues. CDR1 and CDR2 (germline): SGHRS, YFSETQ. Written as DNA, the CDR3 is TGTGCCAGCAGCTTAGCCGGGCCCCAAGAGACCCAGTACTTC. This encodes CASSLAGPQETQYF.

The chain links TRBV7-9 to TRBJ1-1; D is uncertain. V lost 5 bases and J 2 bases, leaving 15 bases between the germline ends. The CDR3 has 15 amino acids. CDR1 SEHNR and CDR2 FQNEAQ come from the germline V gene (reference sequence). The CDR3 DNA is TGTGCCAGCAGCCCTAGCCGAGTAACCAACACTGAAGCTTTCTTT. Its protein product is CASSPSRVTNTEAFF. Variable domain in full (rest from reference TRBV7-9 and TRBJ1-1): DTGVSQNPRHKITKRGQNVTFRCDPISEHNRLYWYRQTLGQGPEFLTYFQNEAQLEKSRLLSDRFSAERPKGSFSTLEIQRTEQGDSAMYLCASSPSRVTNTEAFFGQGTRLTVV.

The chain's CDR3 is CSARDHSGEAYEQYF. CDR3 DNA sequence: TGCAGTGCTAGAGATCACTCAGGCGAGGCCTACGAGCAGTACTTC. The chain employs TRBV20-1 and TRBJ2-7; no clear D gene. The V gene's germline CDR1 is DFQATT and CDR2 SNEGSKA (reference sequence). Trimming shortened V by 0 bases and J by 2 bases, and 14 bases separated the two germline ends. This CDR3 region has 15 residues.

The chain couples TRBV24-1 to TRBJ2-3, with D perhaps matching TRBD2 (6 bases). From germline, CDR1 is KGHDR and CDR2 SFDVKD. V lost 5 bases and J lost 2, with 10 bases in between. The CDR3 totals 14 residues. The CDR3 DNA is TGTGCCACCAGTGGCGGGGATAACACAGATACGCAGTATTTT. Translating it yields CATSGGDNTDTQYF.

This clonotype occurred many times. This rearrangement joins TRBV6-2 or TRBV6-3 to TRBJ1-1; D is uncertain. This CDR3 is built from 15 residues. Trimming took off 6 bases at V and 1 base at J, with 15 bases between the two ends. Germline loops: CDR1 MNHEY, CDR2 SVGEGT. The CDR3 loop is CASRLMLIQNTEAFF. CDR3 sequence (DNA): TGTGCCAGCAGGCTTATGCTTATACAGAACACTGAAGCTTTCTTT.